These 26 T cell receptor beta chains came from one sample sequenced in a study of T cells expressing NK-cell markers. TCRdb reprocessed the 5' RACE reads; each CDR3 protein has one entry and no DNA is given. Here the sample table reports 150,000 to 180,000 distinct CDR3 sequences. Sequenced sample: blood T cells: a sorted CD56 or NKG2C T cell subset, CD4+ or CD8+ T cells, or bulk PBMC T cells (not recorded which). The receptors come from a woman aged 45-65 years in good health.

The rearrangement links TRBV10-3 to TRBJ2-7; lacking DNA, the TRBD1 call made by TCRdb goes unchecked. Germline V gene lookup returns CDR1 ENHRY and CDR2 SYGVKD. This CDR3 is built from 13 residues. This CDR3 reads CAISESGQIEQYF.

The chain is built from TRBV11-2 and TRBJ2-2; TCRdb designates TRBD1, a call that cannot be tested without DNA. Germline V CDR1 and CDR2: SGHAT, FQNNGV. The CDR3 spans 14 residues. CDR3 protein: CASSFNRGTGELFF.

The chain carries TRBV4-2 and TRBJ1-1. The CDR3 contains 17 residues. Germline CDR1 LGHNA, CDR2 YNFKEQ. The CDR3 here is CASSQDYPAVSATEAFF.

The chain is built from TRBV14 and TRBJ2-5. CDR1 is SGHDN and CDR2 is FVKESK in the germline V gene. The CDR3 extends over 12 amino acids. The CDR3 sequence is CASSQEQETQYF.

The rearrangement links TRBV11-2 to TRBJ2-1; the D call from TCRdb, TRBD1, cannot be confirmed without DNA. Germline CDR1 reads SGHAT; CDR2 reads FQNNGV. CDR3 size: 15 residues. CDR3 in amino acids: CASSLEAGGFDEQFF.

V usage is TRBV5-5 and J usage is TRBJ1-1; TCRdb indicates TRBD1, and absent DNA this call remains unverified. Germline-derived CDR1 and CDR2 are SGHKS and YYEKEE (reference sequence). CDR3 length: 12 residues. CDR3 in amino acids: CASSRTSGRPFF.

V is TRBV24-1 and J is TRBJ1-5; the D call from TCRdb, TRBD1, cannot be confirmed without DNA. Germline CDR1 and CDR2: KGHDR and SFDVKD. The CDR3 consists of 16 residues. The CDR3 here is CATSDKRTVPNQPQHF.

J is TRBJ1-1 and V is TRBV12-5; lacking DNA, the TRBD1 call made by TCRdb goes unchecked. CDR1 and CDR2 (germline): LGHNT, FRNRAP. The CDR3 contains 16 residues. CDR3 sequence reads: CASGVGTEPLGTEAFF.

V and J are TRBV7-8 and TRBJ2-7; TCRdb names TRBD1, which stays unverified in the absence of DNA. The CDR3 covers 17 residues. Germline CDR1 and CDR2: SGHVS and FQNEAQ. CDR3 residues: CASSLASDRGPSGEQYF.

The chain combines TRBV4-1 with TRBJ2-5; TCRdb names TRBD1, which stays unverified in the absence of DNA. The CDR3 runs 14 residues. CDR1 MGHRA and CDR2 YSYEKL come from the germline V gene. CDR3 region: CASSQGHGQVTQYF.

The genes are TRBV2 and TRBJ2-2; TCRdb's D gene call, TRBD2, goes unchecked for lack of DNA. CDR3 length: 14 residues. Per germline, CDR1 SNHLY and CDR2 FYNNEI. The CDR3 loop reads CASSKGLAAGELFF.

The J gene is TRBJ1-1, the V gene TRBV15. The CDR3 is 12 residues long. CDR1 and CDR2 from the germline V gene are LNHNV and YYDKDF (reference sequence). The CDR3 region is CATSRSGVEAFF.

The chain joins TRBV10-2 to TRBJ2-7. This CDR3 comprises 13 residues. Germline values: CDR1 WSHSY, CDR2 SAAADI. The CDR3 region is CASRKSDSYEQYF.

V usage is TRBV11-2 and J usage is TRBJ1-1; with no DNA, the TCRdb D assignment of TRBD1 cannot be verified. Germline loops: CDR1 SGHAT, CDR2 FQNNGV. This CDR3 region has 15 residues. CDR3 in amino acids: CASSPPLGLNTEAFF.

V is TRBV5-4 and J is TRBJ2-2; there is no DNA to check the TCRdb D call of TRBD1. Germline V CDR1 and CDR2: SGHNT, YYREEE (reference sequence). The CDR3 loop spans 15 amino acids. Here the CDR3 reads CASTGQGVRGGELFF.

V usage is TRBV11-2 and J usage is TRBJ2-1. The CDR3 has 13 residues. Per the germline V gene, CDR1 is SGHAT and CDR2 is FQNNGV. The CDR3: CASSWSGYNEQFF.

The CDR3 reads CASGYPGQGAGEQFF. The rearrangement links TRBV2 to TRBJ2-1; TCRdb picks TRBD1, but there is no DNA to check that call. Germline CDR1 SNHLY, CDR2 FYNNEI. The CDR3 covers 15 residues.

The CDR3 region is CASSQGRLAGDSDTQYF. V is TRBV4-1 and J is TRBJ2-3; the D gene TCRdb calls, TRBD2, cannot be checked with no DNA. Germline assignment: CDR1 MGHRA and CDR2 YSYEKL. The length of the CDR3 is 17 residues.

V gene TRBV12-3 or TRBV12-4 combines with J gene TRBJ1-1. The CDR3 sequence is 16 residues long. Here the CDR3 reads CASSMFIEGVNTEAFF.

The rearrangement links TRBV27 to TRBJ2-7; TCRdb's D call of TRBD2 is untestable without DNA. Germline V CDR1 and CDR2: MNHEY, SMNVEV (reference sequence). CDR3 size: 14 residues. CDR3 in amino acids: CASRPGLAGYEQYF.

This rearrangement joins TRBV12-3 or TRBV12-4 to TRBJ2-3. The CDR3 is 13 residues long. The CDR3 region is CASWGLRTDTQYF.

J is TRBJ2-1 and V is TRBV6-5; the TCRdb call, TRBD1, lacks DNA for checking. The CDR3 is 15 residues long. Germline CDR1 and CDR2: MNHEY and SVGAGI. Here the CDR3 reads CASSYPGGSGYEQFF.

This CDR3 reads CASSQDIGIGQPQHF. The chain has TRBV4-1 and TRBJ1-5; the TCRdb call, TRBD1, lacks DNA for checking. The germline V gene encodes CDR1 MGHRA and CDR2 YSYEKL. This CDR3 comprises 15 residues.

The V gene is TRBV24-1, the J gene TRBJ1-2. The CDR3 is 17 residues long. Germline V gene sequence: CDR1 KGHDR, CDR2 SFDVKD. The CDR3 sequence is CATSDGSGFIDNYGYTF.

The V call is TRBV4-2, the J call TRBJ1-4. The CDR3 loop spans 14 amino acids. Germline V gene lookup returns CDR1 LGHNA and CDR2 YNFKEQ. CDR3 in amino acids: CASSQDGANEKLFF.

The CDR3: CASSQDLRSSGANVLTF. This chain connects TRBV4-2 to TRBJ2-6. Germline CDR1 LGHNA, CDR2 YNFKEQ. This CDR3 contains 17 residues.